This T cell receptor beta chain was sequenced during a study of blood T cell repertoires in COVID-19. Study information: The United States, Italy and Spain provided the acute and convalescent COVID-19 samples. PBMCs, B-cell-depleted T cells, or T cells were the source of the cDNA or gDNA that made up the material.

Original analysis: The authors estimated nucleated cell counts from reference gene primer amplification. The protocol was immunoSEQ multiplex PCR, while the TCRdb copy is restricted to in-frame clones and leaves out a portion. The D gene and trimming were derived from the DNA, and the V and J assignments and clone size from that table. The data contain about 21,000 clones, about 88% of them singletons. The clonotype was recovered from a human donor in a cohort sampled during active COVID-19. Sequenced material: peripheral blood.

In DNA, the CDR3 is TGTGCCAGCAGCCCGCCTGACAGGGGGATTATGGAGACCCAGTACTTC. It codes for CASSPPDRGIMETQYF. The V call is TRBV5-5, the J call TRBJ2-5, with 9 bases matching TRBD1. This CDR3 spans 16 amino acids. The V segment lost 4 bases and the J segment 5 bases; nucleotides outside the gene matches: 12. Germline V gives CDR1 SGHKS, CDR2 YYEKEE (reference sequence).